This T cell receptor beta chain was captured by sequencing in a study of response to subunit inactivated influenza vaccine. General observations from the study: The authors proposed limited new T cell recruitment per seasonal influenza vaccination.

This clonotype has at least ten counts. Antigen specificity is unknown. Trimming took off 3 bases at V and 4 bases at J, with 13 bases between the two ends. CDR3 length equals 15 residues. TCRdb redid the calling of the RT-PCR reads with MiXCR, one entry per CDR3 protein. The table records about 530,000 distinct CDR3 sequences, 10% to 15% of them present only once. The clonotype originates from a middle-aged man who received an inactivated influenza vaccine. This chain uses TRBV12-3 or TRBV12-4 with TRBJ2-1, with D perhaps given as TRBD1 or TRBD2 (7 bases each). The specimen was PBMCs from blood, collected 35 to 45 days after vaccination. The CDR3 DNA sequence: TGTGCCAGCAGTTTCGGCAGGGGGGGATACAATGAGCAGTTCTTC. This sequence encodes CASSFGRGGYNEQFF.